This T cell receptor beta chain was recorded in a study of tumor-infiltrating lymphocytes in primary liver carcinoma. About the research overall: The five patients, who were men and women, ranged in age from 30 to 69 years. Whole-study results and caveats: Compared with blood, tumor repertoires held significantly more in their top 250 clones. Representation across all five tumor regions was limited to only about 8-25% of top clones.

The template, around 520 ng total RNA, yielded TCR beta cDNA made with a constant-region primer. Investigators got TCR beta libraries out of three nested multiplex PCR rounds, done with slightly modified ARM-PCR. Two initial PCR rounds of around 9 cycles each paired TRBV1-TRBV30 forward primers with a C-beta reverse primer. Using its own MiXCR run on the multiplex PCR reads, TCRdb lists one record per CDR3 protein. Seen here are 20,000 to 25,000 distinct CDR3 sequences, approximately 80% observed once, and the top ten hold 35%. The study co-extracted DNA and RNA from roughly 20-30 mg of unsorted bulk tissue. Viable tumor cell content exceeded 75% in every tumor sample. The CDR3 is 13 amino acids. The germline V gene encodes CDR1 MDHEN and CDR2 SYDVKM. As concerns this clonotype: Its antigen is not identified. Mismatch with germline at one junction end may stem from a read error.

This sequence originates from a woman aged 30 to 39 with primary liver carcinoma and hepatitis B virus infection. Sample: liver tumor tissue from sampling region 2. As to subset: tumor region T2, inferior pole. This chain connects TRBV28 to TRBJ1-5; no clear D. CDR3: CDSSLIEGQPQHF. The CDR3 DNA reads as TGTGACAGCAGTCTCATAGAGGGTCAGCCCCAGCATTTT. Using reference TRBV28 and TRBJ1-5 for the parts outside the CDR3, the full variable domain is DVKVTQSSRYLVKRTGEKVFLECVQDMDHENMFWYRQDPGLGLRLIYFSYDVKMKEKGDIPEGYSVSREKKERFSLILESASTNQTSMYLCDSSLIEGQPQHFGDGTRLSIL.